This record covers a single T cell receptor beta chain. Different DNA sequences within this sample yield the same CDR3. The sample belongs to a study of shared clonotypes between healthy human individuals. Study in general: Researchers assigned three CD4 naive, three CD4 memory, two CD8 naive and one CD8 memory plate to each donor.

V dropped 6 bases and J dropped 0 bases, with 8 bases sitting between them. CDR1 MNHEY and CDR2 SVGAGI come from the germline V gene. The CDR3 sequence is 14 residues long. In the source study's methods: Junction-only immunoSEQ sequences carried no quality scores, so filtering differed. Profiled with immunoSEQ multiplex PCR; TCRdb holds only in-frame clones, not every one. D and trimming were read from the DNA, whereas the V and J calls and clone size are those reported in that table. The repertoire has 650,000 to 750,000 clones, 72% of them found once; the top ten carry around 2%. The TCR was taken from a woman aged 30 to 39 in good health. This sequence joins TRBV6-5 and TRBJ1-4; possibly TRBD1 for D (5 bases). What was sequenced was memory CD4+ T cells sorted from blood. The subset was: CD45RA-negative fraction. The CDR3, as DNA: TGTGCCAGCAGCCCGACAGCAACTAATGAAAAACTGTTTTTT. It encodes CASSPTATNEKLFF.